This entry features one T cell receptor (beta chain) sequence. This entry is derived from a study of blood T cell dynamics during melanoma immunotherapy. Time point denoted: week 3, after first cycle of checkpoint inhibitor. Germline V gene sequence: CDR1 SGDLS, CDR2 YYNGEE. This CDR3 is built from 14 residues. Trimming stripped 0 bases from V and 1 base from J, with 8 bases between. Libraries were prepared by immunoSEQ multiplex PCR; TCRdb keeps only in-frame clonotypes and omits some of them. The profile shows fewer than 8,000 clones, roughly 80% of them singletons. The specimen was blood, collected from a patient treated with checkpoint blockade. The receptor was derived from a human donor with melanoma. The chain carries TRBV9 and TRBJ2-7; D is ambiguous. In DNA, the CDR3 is TGTGCCAGCAGCGTAGCTGGCAGGTCCTACGAGCAGTACTTC. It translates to CASSVAGRSYEQYF.